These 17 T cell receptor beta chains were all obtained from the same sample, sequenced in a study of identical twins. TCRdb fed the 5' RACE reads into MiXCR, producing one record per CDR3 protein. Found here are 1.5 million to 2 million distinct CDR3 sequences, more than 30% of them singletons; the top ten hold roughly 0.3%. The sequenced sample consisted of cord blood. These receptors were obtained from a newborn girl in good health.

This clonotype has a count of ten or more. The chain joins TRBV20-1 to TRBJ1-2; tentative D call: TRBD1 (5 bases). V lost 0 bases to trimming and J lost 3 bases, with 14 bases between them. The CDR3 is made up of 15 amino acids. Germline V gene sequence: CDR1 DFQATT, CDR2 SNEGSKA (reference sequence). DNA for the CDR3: TGCAGTGCTAGAGATTCGTCAGGGTTTTACTATGGCTACACCTTC. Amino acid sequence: CSARDSSGFYYGYTF.

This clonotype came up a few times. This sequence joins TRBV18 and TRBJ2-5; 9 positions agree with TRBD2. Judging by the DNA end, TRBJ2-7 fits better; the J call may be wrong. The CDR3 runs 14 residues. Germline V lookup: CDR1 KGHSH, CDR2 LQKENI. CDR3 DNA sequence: TGTGCCAGCTCACGCCGGACTAGCGATCCCGAGCAGTACTTC. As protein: CASSRRTSDPEQYF.

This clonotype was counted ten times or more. CDR3 in amino acids: CATSGSTGRTDTQYF. For the CDR3, the DNA is TGTGCCACCAGTGGGTCGACAGGGCGCACAGATACGCAGTATTTT. The chain has TRBV24-1 and TRBJ2-3; 7 nucleotides align to TRBD1. CDR1 is KGHDR and CDR2 is SFDVKD in the germline V gene. J gave up 1 base and V 5 bases, and 5 bases lay outside the gene matches. The CDR3 contains 15 residues.

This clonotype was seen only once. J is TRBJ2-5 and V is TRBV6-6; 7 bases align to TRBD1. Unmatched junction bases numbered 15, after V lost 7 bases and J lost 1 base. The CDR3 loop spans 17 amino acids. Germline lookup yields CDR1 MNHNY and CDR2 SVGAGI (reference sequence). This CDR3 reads CASTKPLTGRTQETQYF. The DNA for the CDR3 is TGTGCCAGCACTAAACCCCTGACAGGGAGAACCCAAGAGACCCAGTACTTC.

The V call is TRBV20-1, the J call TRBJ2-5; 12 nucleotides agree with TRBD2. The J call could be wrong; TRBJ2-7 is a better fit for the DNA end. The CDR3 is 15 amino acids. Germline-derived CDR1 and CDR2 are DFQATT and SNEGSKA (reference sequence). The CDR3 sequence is CSAGSRTSGAYEQYF. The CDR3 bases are TGCAGTGCTGGTAGTAGGACTAGCGGGGCTTACGAGCAGTACTTC.

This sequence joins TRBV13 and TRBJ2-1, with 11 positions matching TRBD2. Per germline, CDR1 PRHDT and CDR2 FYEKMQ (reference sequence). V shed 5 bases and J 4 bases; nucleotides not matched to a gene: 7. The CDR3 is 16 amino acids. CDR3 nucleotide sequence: TGTGCCAGCAGCCACCCGGGACTAGCGGAGTACAATGAGCAGTTCTTC. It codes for CASSHPGLAEYNEQFF.

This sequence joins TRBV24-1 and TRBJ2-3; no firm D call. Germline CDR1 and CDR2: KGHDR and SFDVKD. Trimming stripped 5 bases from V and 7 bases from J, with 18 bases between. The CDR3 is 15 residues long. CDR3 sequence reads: CATSGSQVRINTQYF. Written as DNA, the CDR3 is TGTGCCACCAGTGGAAGTCAGGTTCGAATCAATACGCAGTATTTT.

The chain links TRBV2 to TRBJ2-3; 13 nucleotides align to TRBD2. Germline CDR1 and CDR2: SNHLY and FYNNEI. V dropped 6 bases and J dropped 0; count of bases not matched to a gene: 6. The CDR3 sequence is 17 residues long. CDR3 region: CASRRGLAGDSTDTQYF. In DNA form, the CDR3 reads TGTGCCAGCAGGAGAGGACTAGCGGGAGACAGCACAGATACGCAGTATTTT.

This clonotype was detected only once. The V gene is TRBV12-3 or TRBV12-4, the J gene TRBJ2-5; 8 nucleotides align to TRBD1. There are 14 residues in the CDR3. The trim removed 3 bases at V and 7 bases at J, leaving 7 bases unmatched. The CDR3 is CASSFGQGGGTQYF. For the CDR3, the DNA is TGTGCCAGCAGTTTTGGACAGGGTGGAGGGACCCAGTACTTC.

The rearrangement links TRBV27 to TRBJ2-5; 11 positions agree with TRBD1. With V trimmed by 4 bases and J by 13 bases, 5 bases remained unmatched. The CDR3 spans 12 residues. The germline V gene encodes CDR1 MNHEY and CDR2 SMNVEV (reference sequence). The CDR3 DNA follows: TGTGCCAGCAGTTCCGGGACAGGGGGTCGGTACTTC. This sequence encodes CASSSGTGGRYF.

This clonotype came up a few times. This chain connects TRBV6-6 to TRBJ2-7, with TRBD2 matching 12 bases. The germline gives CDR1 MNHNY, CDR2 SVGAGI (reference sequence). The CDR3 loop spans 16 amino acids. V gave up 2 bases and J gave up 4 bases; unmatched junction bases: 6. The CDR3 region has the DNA TGTGCCAGCAGTTACGACCCACTAGCGGGGGGTTACGAGCAGTACTTC. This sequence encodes CASSYDPLAGGYEQYF.

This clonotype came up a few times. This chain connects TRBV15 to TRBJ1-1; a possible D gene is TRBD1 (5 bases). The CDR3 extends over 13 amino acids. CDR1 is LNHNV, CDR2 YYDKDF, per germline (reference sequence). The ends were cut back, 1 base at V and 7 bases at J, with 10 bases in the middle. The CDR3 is CATSRGYGGEAFF. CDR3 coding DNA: TGTGCCACCAGCAGAGGTTACGGGGGTGAAGCTTTCTTT.

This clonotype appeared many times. Written as DNA, the CDR3 is TGCAGCGTTGCGAACTACCGGGGACATCCTCCCGATACGCAGTATTTT. It is translated as CSVANYRGHPPDTQYF. This rearrangement joins TRBV29-1 to TRBJ2-3, with TRBD1 as a possible D gene (6 bases). This CDR3 has 16 residues. Germline assignment: CDR1 SQVTM and CDR2 ANQGSEA. The ends were cut back, 4 bases at V and 6 bases at J, with 23 bases in the middle.

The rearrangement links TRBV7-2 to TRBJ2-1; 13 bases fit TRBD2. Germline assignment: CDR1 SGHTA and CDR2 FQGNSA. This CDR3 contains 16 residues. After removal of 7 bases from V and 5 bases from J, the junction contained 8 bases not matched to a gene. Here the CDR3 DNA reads TGTGCCAGCAACTTCCTAGGACTAGCGGGGGACAATGAGCAGTTCTTC. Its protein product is CASNFLGLAGDNEQFF.

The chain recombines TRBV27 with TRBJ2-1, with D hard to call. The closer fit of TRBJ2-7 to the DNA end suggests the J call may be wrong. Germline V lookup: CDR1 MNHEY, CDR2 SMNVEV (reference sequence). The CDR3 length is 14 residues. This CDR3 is CAESTGLSYNEQYF. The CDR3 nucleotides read TGTGCCGAATCAACCGGGCTCTCCTACAATGAGCAGTACTTC.

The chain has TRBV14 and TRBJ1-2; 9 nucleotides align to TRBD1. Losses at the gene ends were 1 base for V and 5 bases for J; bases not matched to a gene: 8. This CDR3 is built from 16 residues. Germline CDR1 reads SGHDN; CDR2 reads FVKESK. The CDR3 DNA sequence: TGTGCCAGCAGCCAAGTGGGACACAGGGGGCTTTATGGCTACACCTTC. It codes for CASSQVGHRGLYGYTF.

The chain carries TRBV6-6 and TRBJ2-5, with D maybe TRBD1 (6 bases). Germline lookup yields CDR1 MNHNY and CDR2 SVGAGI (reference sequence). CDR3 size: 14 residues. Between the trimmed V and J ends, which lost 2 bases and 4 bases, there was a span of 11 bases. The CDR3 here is CASSYARGGETQYF. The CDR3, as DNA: TGTGCCAGCAGTTACGCCAGGGGTGGAGAGACCCAGTACTTC.